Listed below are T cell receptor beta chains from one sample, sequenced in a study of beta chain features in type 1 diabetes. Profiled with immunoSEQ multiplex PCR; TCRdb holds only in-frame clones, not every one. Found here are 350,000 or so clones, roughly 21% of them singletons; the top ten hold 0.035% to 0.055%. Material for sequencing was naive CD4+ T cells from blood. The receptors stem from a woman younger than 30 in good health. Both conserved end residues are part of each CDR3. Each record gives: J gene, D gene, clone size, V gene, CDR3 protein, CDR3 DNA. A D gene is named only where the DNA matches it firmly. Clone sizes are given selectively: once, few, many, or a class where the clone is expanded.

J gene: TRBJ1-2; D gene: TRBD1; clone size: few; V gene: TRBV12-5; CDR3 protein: CASAPDRRNYGYTF; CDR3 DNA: TGTGCTAGTGCCCCGGACAGGCGTAACTATGGCTACACCTTC
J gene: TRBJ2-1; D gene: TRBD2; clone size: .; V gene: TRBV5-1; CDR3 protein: CASSAQGLAGINEQFF; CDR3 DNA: TGCGCCAGCAGCGCCCAGGGACTAGCGGGGATAAATGAGCAGTTCTTC
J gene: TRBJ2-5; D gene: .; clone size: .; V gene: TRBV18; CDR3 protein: CASSLRLQETQYF; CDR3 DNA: TGTGCCAGCTCACTCCGACTCCAAGAGACCCAGTACTTC
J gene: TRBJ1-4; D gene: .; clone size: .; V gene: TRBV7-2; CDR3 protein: CASSPTGGQHEKLFF; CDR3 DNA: TGTGCCAGCAGTCCCACTGGCGGGCAGCATGAAAAACTGTTTTTT
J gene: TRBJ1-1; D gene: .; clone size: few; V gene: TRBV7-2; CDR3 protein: CASSIRRSEAFF; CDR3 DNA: TGTGCCAGCAGCATAAGGAGGTCAGAAGCTTTCTTT
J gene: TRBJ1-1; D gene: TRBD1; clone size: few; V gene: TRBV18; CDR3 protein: CASSPQGARAEAFF; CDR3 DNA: TGTGCCAGCTCACCACAGGGGGCCAGGGCTGAAGCTTTCTTT
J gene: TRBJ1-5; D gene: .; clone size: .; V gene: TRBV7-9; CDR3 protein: CASSSDTLHQPQHF; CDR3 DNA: TGTGCCAGCAGCTCCGACACGTTGCATCAGCCCCAGCATTTT
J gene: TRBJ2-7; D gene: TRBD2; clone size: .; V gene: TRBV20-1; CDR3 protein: CSAGLAYEQYF; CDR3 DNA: TGCAGTGCGGGACTAGCTTACGAGCAGTACTTC
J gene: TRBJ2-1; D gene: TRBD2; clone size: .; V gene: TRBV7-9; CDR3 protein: CASIQTSRPYNEQFF; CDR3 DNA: TGTGCCAGCATCCAGACTAGCAGACCCTACAATGAGCAGTTCTTC
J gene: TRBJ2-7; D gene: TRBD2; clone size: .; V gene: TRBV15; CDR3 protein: CATRIASGNSYEQYF; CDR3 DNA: TGTGCCACCAGGATCGCTAGCGGAAACTCCTACGAGCAGTACTTC
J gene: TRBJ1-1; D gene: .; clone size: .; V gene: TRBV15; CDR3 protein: CATREGGGTEAFF; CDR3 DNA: TGTGCCACCAGGGAGGGTGGGGGCACTGAAGCTTTCTTT
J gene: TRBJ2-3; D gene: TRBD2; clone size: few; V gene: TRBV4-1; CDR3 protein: CASSQVTGTSGTDTQYF; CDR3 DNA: TGCGCCAGCAGTCAGGTAACCGGGACTAGCGGCACAGATACGCAGTATTTT
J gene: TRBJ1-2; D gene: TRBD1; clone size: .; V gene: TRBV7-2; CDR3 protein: CASSFYRGLNYGYTF; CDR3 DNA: TGTGCCAGCAGCTTTTACAGGGGATTGAACTATGGCTACACCTTC
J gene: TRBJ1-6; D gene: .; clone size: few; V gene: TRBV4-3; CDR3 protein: CASSHTQGSYNSPLHF; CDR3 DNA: TGCGCCAGCAGCCATACACAGGGTTCCTATAATTCACCCCTCCACTTT
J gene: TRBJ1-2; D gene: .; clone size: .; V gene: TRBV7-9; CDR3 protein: CASSFSGNGYTF; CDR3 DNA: TGTGCCAGCAGCTTCTCAGGGAACGGCTACACCTTC
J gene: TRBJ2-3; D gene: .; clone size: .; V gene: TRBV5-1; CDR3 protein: CASSLRSRGGGTDTQYF; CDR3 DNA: TGCGCCAGCAGCTTGCGGAGCCGGGGTGGTGGCACAGATACGCAGTATTTT
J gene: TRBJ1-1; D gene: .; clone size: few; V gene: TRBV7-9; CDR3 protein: CALGATEAFF; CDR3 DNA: TGTGCTTTGGGGGCGACTGAAGCTTTCTTT
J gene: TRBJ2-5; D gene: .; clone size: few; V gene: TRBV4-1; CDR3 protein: CASSQGGEPGRETQYF; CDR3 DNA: TGCGCCAGCAGCCAAGGCGGGGAGCCGGGACGAGAGACCCAGTACTTC
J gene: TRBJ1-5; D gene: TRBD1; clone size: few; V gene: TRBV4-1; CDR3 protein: CASSQVRGPSNQPQHF; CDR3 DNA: TGCGCCAGCAGCCAAGTTAGGGGGCCTAGCAATCAGCCCCAGCATTTT
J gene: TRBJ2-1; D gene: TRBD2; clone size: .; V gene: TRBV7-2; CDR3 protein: CASSLATARLAGGGRSYNEQFF; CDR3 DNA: TGTGCCAGCAGCTTAGCGACGGCTAGGCTAGCGGGGGGGGGCCGCTCCTACAATGAGCAGTTCTTC
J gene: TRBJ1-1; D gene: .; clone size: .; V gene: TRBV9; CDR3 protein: CASSLGAGEGSTEAFF; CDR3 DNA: TGTGCCAGCAGCTTGGGGGCGGGAGAGGGGAGCACTGAAGCTTTCTTT
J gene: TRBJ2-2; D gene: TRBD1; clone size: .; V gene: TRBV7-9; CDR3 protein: CASQGQGRRTGELFF; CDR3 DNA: TGTGCCTCTCAAGGACAGGGGCGAAGGACCGGGGAGCTGTTTTTT
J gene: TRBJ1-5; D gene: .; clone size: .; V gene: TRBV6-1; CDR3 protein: CASSELFGNQPQHF; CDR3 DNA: TGTGCCAGCAGTGAACTCTTCGGGAATCAGCCCCAGCATTTT
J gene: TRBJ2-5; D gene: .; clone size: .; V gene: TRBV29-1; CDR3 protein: CSVEDRQETQYF; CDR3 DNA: TGCAGCGTTGAAGACAGGCAAGAGACCCAGTACTTC
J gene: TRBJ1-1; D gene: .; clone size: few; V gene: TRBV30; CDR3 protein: CAWIQGLLGTEAFF; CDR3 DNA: TGTGCCTGGATTCAGGGACTTCTAGGGACTGAAGCTTTCTTT
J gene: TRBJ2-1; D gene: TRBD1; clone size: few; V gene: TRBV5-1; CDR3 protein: CASSRDRAYNEQFF; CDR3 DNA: TGCGCCAGCAGCCGTGACAGGGCCTACAATGAGCAGTTCTTC
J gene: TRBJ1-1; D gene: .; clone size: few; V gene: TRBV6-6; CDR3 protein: CASSSRDTEAFF; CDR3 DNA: TGTGCCAGCAGTTCCCGGGACACTGAAGCTTTCTTT
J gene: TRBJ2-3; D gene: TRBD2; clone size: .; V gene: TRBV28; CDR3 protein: CASSSRLAGGKDTQYF; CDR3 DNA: TGTGCCAGCAGTTCCCGACTAGCGGGAGGGAAAGATACGCAGTATTTT
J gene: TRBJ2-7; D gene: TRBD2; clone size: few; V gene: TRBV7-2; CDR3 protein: CASSLSTLAGLREQYF; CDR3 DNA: TGTGCCAGCAGCTTATCCACCCTAGCGGGGTTAAGGGAGCAGTACTTC
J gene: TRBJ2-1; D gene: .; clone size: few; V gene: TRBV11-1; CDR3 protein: CASSDRTKKGEQFF; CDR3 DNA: TGTGCCAGCAGCGACCGGACTAAGAAGGGTGAGCAGTTCTTC
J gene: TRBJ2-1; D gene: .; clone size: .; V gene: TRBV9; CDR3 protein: CASSKSSYNEQFF; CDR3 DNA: TGTGCCAGCAGTAAGAGCTCCTACAATGAGCAGTTCTTC
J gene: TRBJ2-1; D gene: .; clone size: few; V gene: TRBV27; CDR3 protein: CASTTRVDGSSYNEQFF; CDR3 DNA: TGTGCCAGCACCACTAGGGTGGACGGTAGCTCCTACAATGAGCAGTTCTTC
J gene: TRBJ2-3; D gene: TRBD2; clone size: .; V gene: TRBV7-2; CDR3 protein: CASSSRTSGSPNTQYF; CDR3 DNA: TGTGCCAGCAGCTCCCGGACTAGCGGGAGCCCCAATACGCAGTATTTT
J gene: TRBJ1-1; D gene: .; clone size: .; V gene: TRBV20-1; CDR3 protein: CSARAGTEAFF; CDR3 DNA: TGCAGTGCTAGGGCGGGAACTGAAGCTTTCTTT
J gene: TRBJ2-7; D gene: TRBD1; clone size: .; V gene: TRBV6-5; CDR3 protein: CASSFTGAGSYEQYF; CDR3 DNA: TGTGCCAGCAGTTTCACAGGGGCCGGGTCCTACGAGCAGTACTTC
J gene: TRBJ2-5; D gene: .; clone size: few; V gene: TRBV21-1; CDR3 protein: CASGEETQYF; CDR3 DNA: TGTGCCAGCGGAGAAGAGACCCAGTACTTC
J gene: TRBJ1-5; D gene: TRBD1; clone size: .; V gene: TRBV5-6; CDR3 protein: CASSEDRGLHQPQHF; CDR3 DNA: TGTGCCAGCAGCGAGGACAGGGGGCTCCATCAGCCCCAGCATTTT
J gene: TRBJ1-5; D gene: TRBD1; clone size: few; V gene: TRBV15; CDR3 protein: CATSRNRGHQPQHF; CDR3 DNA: TGTGCCACCAGCAGAAACAGGGGGCATCAGCCCCAGCATTTT
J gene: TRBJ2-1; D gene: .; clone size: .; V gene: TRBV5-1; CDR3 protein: CASTQRQVSSYNEQFF; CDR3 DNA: TGCGCCAGCACCCAACGACAGGTTAGCTCCTACAATGAGCAGTTCTTC
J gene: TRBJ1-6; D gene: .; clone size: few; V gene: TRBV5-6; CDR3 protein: CASSLAGVNSPLHF; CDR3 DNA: TGTGCCAGCAGCTTGGCAGGGGTGAATTCACCCCTCCACTTT
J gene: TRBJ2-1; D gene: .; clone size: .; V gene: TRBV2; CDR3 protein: CASSYNNEQFF; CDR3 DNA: TGTGCCAGCAGCTATAACAATGAGCAGTTCTTC
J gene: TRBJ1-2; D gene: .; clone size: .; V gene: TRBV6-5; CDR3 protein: CASQAQSGVGYGYTF; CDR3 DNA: TGTGCCAGCCAAGCGCAGTCCGGGGTCGGCTATGGCTACACCTTC
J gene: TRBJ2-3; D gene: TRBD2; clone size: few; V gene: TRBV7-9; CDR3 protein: CASSPEGSGRDTQYF; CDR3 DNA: TGTGCCAGCAGCCCAGAAGGTAGCGGGAGAGATACGCAGTATTTT
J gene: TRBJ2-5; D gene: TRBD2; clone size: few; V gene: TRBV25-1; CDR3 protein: CASSPRGAGAGETQYF; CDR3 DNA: TGTGCCAGCAGCCCACGAGGAGCGGGAGCGGGGGAGACCCAGTACTTC
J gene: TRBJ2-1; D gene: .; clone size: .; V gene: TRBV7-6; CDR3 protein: CASSYRNEQFF; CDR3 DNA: TGTGCCAGCAGCTATAGAAATGAGCAGTTCTTC
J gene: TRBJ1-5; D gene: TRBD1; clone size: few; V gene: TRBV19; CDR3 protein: CASSYGGQGYQPQHF; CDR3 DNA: TGTGCCAGTAGTTATGGTGGACAGGGTTATCAGCCCCAGCATTTT
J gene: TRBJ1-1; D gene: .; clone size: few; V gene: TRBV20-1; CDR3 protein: CSVQQGEAFF; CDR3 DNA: TGCAGTGTTCAACAGGGTGAAGCTTTCTTT
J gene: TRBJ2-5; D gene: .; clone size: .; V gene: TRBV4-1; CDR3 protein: CASSQTPPRGTVQETQYF; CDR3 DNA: TGCGCCAGCAGCCAAACCCCGCCCCGCGGGACAGTCCAAGAGACCCAGTACTTC
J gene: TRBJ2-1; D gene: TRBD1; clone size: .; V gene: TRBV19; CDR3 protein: CASSGPSRDRVLF; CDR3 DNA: TGTGCCAGTAGTGGTCCGAGCCGGGACAGGGTCCTCTTC
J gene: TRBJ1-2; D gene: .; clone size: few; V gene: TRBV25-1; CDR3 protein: CASSESPDSVYGYTF; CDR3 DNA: TGTGCCAGCAGTGAATCCCCCGACAGTGTCTATGGCTACACCTTC
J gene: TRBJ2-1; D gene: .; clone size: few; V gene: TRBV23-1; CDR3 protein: CAFPPMESLYNEQFF; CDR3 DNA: TGCGCCTTCCCCCCGATGGAGTCCCTGTACAATGAGCAGTTCTTC
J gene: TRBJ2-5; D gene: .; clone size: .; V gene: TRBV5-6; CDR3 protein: CASSQDRNGETQYF; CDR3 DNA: TGTGCCAGCAGCCAAGACAGGAATGGGGAGACCCAGTACTTC
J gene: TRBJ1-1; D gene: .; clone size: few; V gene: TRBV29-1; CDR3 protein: CSSRDPGDSEAFF; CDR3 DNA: TGCAGCTCCCGGGACCCTGGGGACTCTGAAGCTTTCTTT
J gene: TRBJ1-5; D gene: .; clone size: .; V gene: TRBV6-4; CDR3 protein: CATDWGGFNQPQHF; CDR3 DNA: TGTGCGACCGATTGGGGGGGCTTCAATCAGCCCCAGCATTTT